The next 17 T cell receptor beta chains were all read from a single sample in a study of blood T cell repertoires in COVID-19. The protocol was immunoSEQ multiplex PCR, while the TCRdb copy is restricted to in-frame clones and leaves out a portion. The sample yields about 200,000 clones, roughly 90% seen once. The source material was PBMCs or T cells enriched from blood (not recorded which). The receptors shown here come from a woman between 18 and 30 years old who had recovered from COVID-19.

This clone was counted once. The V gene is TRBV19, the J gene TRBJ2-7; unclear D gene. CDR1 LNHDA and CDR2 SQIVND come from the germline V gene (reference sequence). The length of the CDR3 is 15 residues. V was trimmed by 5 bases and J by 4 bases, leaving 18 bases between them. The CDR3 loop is CASSLRGEFGYEQYF. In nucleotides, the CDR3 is TGTGCCAGTAGTTTGAGAGGTGAATTTGGATACGAGCAGTACTTC.

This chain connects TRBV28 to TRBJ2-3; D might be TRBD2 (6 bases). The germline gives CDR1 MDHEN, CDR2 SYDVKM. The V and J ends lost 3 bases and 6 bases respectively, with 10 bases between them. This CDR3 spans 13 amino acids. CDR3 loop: CASSLGGSDTQYF. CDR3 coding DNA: TGTGCCAGCAGTTTGGGGGGATCGGATACGCAGTATTTT.

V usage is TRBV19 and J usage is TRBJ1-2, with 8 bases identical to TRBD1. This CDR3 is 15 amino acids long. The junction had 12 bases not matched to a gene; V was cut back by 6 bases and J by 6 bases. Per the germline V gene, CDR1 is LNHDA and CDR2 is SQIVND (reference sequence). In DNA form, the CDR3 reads TGTGCCAGTAGCACTAAACCCTCAGGGGGCCATGGCTACACCTTC. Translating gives CASSTKPSGGHGYTF.

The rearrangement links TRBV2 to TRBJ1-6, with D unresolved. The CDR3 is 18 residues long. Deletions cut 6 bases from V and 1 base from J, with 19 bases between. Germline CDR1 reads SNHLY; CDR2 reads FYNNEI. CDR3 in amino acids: CASSQGEGAGSYNSPLHF. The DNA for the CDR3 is TGTGCCAGCAGCCAAGGAGAGGGAGCTGGGTCCTATAATTCACCCCTCCACTTT.

CDR3 protein: CASSYSASYEQYF. CDR3 in DNA: TGTGCCAGCAGTTACTCGGCATCCTACGAGCAGTACTTC. This chain uses TRBV6-5 with TRBJ2-7; D gene unclear. The CDR3 spans 13 residues. Trimming left V 0 bases short and J 1 base short, with 4 bases between. CDR1 is MNHEY and CDR2 is SVGAGI in the germline V gene.

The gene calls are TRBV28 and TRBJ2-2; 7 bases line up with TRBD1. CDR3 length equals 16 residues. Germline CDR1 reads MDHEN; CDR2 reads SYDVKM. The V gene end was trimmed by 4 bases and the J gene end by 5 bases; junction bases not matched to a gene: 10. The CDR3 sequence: CASSSETGMGTGELFF. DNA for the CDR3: TGTGCCAGCAGTTCAGAGACAGGGATGGGGACCGGGGAGCTGTTTTTT.

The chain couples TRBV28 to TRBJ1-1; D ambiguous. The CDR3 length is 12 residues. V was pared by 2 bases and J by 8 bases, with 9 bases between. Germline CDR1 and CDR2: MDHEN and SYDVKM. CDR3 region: CASSLRGAEAFF. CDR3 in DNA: TGTGCCAGCAGTTTAAGAGGCGCGGAAGCTTTCTTT.

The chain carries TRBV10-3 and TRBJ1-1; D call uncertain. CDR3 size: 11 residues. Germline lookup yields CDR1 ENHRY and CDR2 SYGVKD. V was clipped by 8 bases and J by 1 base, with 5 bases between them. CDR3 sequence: CAIAENTEAFF. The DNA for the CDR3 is TGTGCCATCGCGGAGAACACTGAAGCTTTCTTT.

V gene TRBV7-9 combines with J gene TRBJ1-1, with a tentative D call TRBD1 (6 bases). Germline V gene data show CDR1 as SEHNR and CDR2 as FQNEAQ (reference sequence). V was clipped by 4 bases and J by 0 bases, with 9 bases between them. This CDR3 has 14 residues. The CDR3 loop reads CASSSTGLNTEAFF. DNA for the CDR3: TGTGCCAGCAGCTCGACAGGTTTGAACACTGAAGCTTTCTTT.

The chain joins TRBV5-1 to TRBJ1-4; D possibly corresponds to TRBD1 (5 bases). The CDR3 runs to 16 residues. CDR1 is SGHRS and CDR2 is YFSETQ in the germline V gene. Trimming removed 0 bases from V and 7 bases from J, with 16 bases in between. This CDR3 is CASSLGAGTGSEKLFF. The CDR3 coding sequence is TGCGCCAGCAGCTTGGGAGCCGGGACCGGGAGTGAAAAACTGTTTTTT.

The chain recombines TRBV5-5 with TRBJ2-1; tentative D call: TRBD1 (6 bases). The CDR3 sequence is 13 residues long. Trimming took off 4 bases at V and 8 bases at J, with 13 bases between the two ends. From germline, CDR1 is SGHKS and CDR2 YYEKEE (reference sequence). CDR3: CASSLPDRHEQFF. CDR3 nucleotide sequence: TGTGCCAGCAGCCTCCCCGACAGGCATGAGCAGTTCTTC. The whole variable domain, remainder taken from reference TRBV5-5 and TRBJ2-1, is DAGVTQSPTHLIKTRGQQVTLRCSPISGHKSVSWYQQVLGQGPQFIFQYYEKEERGRGNFPDRFSARQFPNYSSELNVNALLLGDSALYLCASSLPDRHEQFFGPGTRLTVL.

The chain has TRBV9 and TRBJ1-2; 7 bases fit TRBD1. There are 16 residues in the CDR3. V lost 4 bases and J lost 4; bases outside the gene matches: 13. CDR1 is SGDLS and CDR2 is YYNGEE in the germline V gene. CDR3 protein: CASSPPKTGIAYGYTF. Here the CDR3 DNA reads TGTGCCAGCAGCCCTCCGAAGACAGGGATTGCCTATGGCTACACCTTC.

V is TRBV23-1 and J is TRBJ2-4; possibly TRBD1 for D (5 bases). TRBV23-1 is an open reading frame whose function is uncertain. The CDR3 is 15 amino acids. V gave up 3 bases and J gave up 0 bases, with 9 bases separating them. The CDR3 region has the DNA TGCGCCAGCAGTCAGCCCAGGGTAGCCAAAAACATTCAGTACTTC. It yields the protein CASSQPRVAKNIQYF.

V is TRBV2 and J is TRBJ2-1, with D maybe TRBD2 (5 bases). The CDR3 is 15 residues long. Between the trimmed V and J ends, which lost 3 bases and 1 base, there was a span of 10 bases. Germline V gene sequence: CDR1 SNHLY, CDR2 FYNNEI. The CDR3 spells CASSDEAGSYNEQFF. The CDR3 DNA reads TGTGCCAGCAGTGATGAGGCGGGTTCCTACAATGAGCAGTTCTTC. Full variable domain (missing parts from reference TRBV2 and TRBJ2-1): EPEVTQTPSHQVTQMGQEVILRCVPISNHLYFYWYRQILGQKVEFLVSFYNNEISEKSEIFDDQFSVERPDGSNFTLKIRSTKLEDSAMYFCASSDEAGSYNEQFFGPGTRLTVL.

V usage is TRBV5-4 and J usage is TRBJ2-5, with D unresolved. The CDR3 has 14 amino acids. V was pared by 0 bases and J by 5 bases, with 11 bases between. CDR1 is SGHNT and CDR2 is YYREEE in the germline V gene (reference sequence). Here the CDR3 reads CASSLEAYRETQYF. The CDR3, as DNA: TGTGCCAGCAGCTTGGAAGCATATCGCGAGACCCAGTACTTC. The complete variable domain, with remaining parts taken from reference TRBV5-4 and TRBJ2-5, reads ETGVTQSPTHLIKTRGQQVTLRCSSQSGHNTVSWYQQALGQGPQFIFQYYREEENGRGNFPPRFSGLQFPNYSSELNVNALELDDSALYLCASSLEAYRETQYFGPGTRLLVL.

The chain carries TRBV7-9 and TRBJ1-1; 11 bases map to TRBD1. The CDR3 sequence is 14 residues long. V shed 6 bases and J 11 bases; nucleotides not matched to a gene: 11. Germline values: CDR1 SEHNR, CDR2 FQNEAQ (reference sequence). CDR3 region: CASRTGQGAVRAFF. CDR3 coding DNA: TGTGCCAGCAGGACCGGACAGGGGGCTGTGAGGGCTTTCTTT.

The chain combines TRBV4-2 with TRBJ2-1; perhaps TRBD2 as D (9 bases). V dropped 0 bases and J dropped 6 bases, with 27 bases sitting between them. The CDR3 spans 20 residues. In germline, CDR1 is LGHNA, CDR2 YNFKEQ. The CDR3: CASSQDQDRGRRGGSNEQFF. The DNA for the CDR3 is TGTGCCAGCAGCCAAGATCAAGACAGGGGACGGCGGGGGGGCTCCAATGAGCAGTTCTTC.